This TCR beta chain was captured in a study of OX40 agonist ivuxolimab in advanced cancers. About the full investigation: The costimulatory receptor OX40 (CD134) was targeted by ivuxolimab, a fully human IgG2 agonistic monoclonal antibody. Intravenous ivuxolimab was administered to patients every 2 weeks at six dose levels: 0.01, 0.1, 0.3, 1.5, 3 and 10 mg/kg. Of the approximately 50 dose-escalation patients, hepatocellular carcinoma was present in around 19, melanoma in approximately 15, renal cell carcinoma in 9 and head and neck cancer in 9. In the dose-escalation cohort, 65% to 85% of patients were male, and the mean age was around 60 years with a range of roughly 23 to 79. Patients were allowed to have had prior anti-PD-1, anti-PD-L1 or anti-CTLA-4 therapy, and approximately 40% of the dose-escalation patients had previously received checkpoint inhibitors. Partial responses occurred in three dose-escalation patients, of whom one had hepatocellular carcinoma and two had cutaneous melanoma. Peripheral TCRbeta sequencing aimed to test whether ivuxolimab altered TCR sequence diversity and caused clonal T-cell expansion. The paper reports the monotherapy dose-escalation portion (N ≈ 50 patients) of the phase I ivuxolimab trial.

This clone was detected only once. The specificity of this receptor is unknown. The record has no base qualities; no much larger clone is one base away. For sequencing of the TCRbeta CDR3 region, genomic DNA was extracted from the sorted cells. The immunoSEQ Assay was used for sequencing of TCRbeta CDR3 regions. The table was pulled from immuneACCESS by TCRdb, which kept in-frame rearrangements only. Such tables lose some clones; where checked, under half of the loss comes from unresolved V genes, and the rest has no known cause. For this sample the table gives tens of thousands of clones, of which roughly four fifths were detected only once. The ten largest clones represent about 0.73% of the sample. Overall study outcomes, separate from this receptor: Low levels of normalized T-cell clonal expansion were also shown by some nonresponding patients. Clonal expansion of both CD4+ and CD8+ blood T cells was observed from baseline to week 6 at doses 0.1 to 3.0 mg/kg. Partial responders in the 0.1-3.0 mg/kg groups had among the lowest normalized peripheral clonal expansion, especially among CD8+ T cells. The antigen specificity of the clonally expanded peripheral T cells was not determined. After ivuxolimab, expanded clones were on average more numerous among CD8+ T cells than among CD4+ T cells.

The trial excluded patients who had a history of autoimmune disease or were on systemic immunosuppression. Peripheral blood for TCR sequencing was collected from all dose cohorts at baseline, on cycle 4 day 1, and on cycle 7 day 1. Samples were obtained from an open-label, multicenter, first-in-human phase I dose-escalation trial of ivuxolimab. Adults with locally advanced or metastatic head and neck squamous cell, hepatocellular, melanoma or renal cell carcinoma were enrolled in the trial. Before TCR sequencing, CD4+ and CD8+ T cells were separately sorted from peripheral blood. The CDR3 covers 15 residues, taking in both the cysteine and the phenylalanine. Just the 45-base CDR3 DNA is kept, in frame starting at base 1. CDR1 and CDR2, per the germline V gene, are SGHVS and FQNEAQ. Germline trimming: 7 bases from V, 0 bases from J; junction bases outside gene matches: 4.

The V and J segments used are TRBV7-8 and TRBJ2-2, and 8 bases in between align with TRBD1. The source is an adult with an advanced solid tumor such as melanoma, head and neck, liver or kidney cancer. Sequencing used CD4+ or CD8+ T cells sorted from blood, obtained in a trial of the OX40 agonist ivuxolimab. In nucleotides, the sequence is TGTGCCAGCACTCAGGGGGCTACGAACACCGGGGAGCTGTTTTTT. This gives the protein CASTQGATNTGELFF.